One sample yielded the 25 T cell receptor beta chains listed below, sequenced in a study of cytomegalovirus exposure and HLA in healthy donors. Sequencing was performed with immunoSEQ multiplex PCR; in TCRdb, only in-frame clones are kept and a portion is missing. The profile shows approximately 71,000 clones, around 93% of them singletons. Specimen: PBMCs. The receptors were gathered from a woman under 30 in good health and CMV-seronegative.

The chain employs TRBV11-2 and TRBJ2-1; 7 bases are shared with TRBD1. Trimming took 1 base from V and 5 from J; bases not matched to a gene: 5. The CDR3 is 15 amino acids. Germline CDR1 reads SGHAT; CDR2 reads FQNNGV. The CDR3 DNA is TGTGCCAGCAGCTTAGTCCCGGGGACAGACAATGAGCAGTTCTTC. Translating gives CASSLVPGTDNEQFF.

The chain carries TRBV6-6 and TRBJ2-5; 9 bases are shared with TRBD2. V gave up 6 bases and J gave up 5 bases; unmatched junction bases: 4. The CDR3 is made up of 13 amino acids. Germline lookup yields CDR1 MNHNY and CDR2 SVGAGI (reference sequence). CDR3 in DNA: TGTGCCAGCAGCCCTAGCGGGATTGAGACCCAGTACTTC. Protein product: CASSPSGIETQYF.

The V call is TRBV6-1, the J call TRBJ1-5; tentatively, D is TRBD1 (5 bases). Germline V CDR1 and CDR2: MNHNS, SASEGT. The CDR3 is made up of 16 amino acids. The germline V and J ends were trimmed by 1 base and 3 bases, with 13 bases remaining between them. The CDR3 spells CASSEVVTGANQPQHF. The CDR3 DNA follows: TGTGCCAGCAGTGAAGTGGTAACAGGTGCCAATCAGCCCCAGCATTTT.

The chain employs TRBV28 and TRBJ2-7, with 10 bases that match TRBD2. V shed 5 bases and J 6 bases; nucleotides not matched to a gene: 10. The CDR3 consists of 15 residues. Germline CDR1 MDHEN, CDR2 SYDVKM. CDR3: CASSAGASGRSEQYF. The CDR3 region has the DNA TGTGCCAGCAGTGCCGGGGCTAGCGGGAGAAGCGAGCAGTACTTC.

The rearrangement links TRBV19 to TRBJ2-7, with D tentatively TRBD2 (7 bases). CDR1 is LNHDA and CDR2 is SQIVND in the germline V gene (reference sequence). The CDR3 runs to 14 residues. With 6 bases removed from V and 3 bases from J, the gap between germline ends came to 15 bases. The CDR3 loop reads CASSRGAGHYEQYF. Here the CDR3 DNA reads TGTGCCAGTAGCCGGGGGGCGGGCCACTACGAGCAGTACTTC.

The V call is TRBV7-9, the J call TRBJ2-1; 7 bases are shared with TRBD2. Germline loops: CDR1 SEHNR, CDR2 FQNEAQ (reference sequence). This CDR3 comprises 15 residues. Trimming took 8 bases from V and 0 from J; bases not matched to a gene: 7. The CDR3 DNA is TGTGCCAGCCGGGGGGTGATCGGCTCCTACAATGAGCAGTTCTTC. Translation: CASRGVIGSYNEQFF. Full variable domain (remainder filled in from reference TRBV7-9 and TRBJ2-1): DTGVSQNPRHKITKRGQNVTFRCDPISEHNRLYWYRQTLGQGPEFLTYFQNEAQLEKSRLLSDRFSAERPKGSFSTLEIQRTEQGDSAMYLCASRGVIGSYNEQFFGPGTRLTVL.

This chain links TRBV9 with TRBJ2-5; 7 positions agree with TRBD1. Unmatched junction bases numbered 9, after V lost 3 bases and J lost 4 bases. Germline lookup yields CDR1 SGDLS and CDR2 YYNGEE. The CDR3 runs to 15 residues. The CDR3 nucleotides are TGTGCCAGCAGCGCGAGAGACAGGGTTGTAGAGACCCAGTACTTC. It encodes CASSARDRVVETQYF.

The chain is built from TRBV5-1 and TRBJ2-2; D possibly corresponds to TRBD1 (6 bases). Trimming removed 8 bases from V and 1 base from J, with 12 bases in between. The length of the CDR3 is 14 residues. CDR1 and CDR2 from the germline V gene are SGHRS and YFSETQ. The CDR3 nucleotides read TGCGCCAGTGGGGGCAGAGTGAACACCGGGGAGCTGTTTTTT. Its translation is CASGGRVNTGELFF.

The chain recombines TRBV2 with TRBJ1-1, with no clear D. V lost 5 bases and J 4 bases, leaving 8 bases between the germline ends. The CDR3 extends over 12 amino acids. CDR1 and CDR2 from the germline V gene are SNHLY and FYNNEI. The CDR3 DNA reads TGTGCCAGCAGTACTTCTCTCACTGAAGCTTTCTTT. Amino acid sequence: CASSTSLTEAFF.

The chain links TRBV7-9 to TRBJ2-7; 7 bases line up with TRBD2. Germline V CDR1 and CDR2: SEHNR, FQNEAQ (reference sequence). V was clipped by 11 bases and J by 2 bases; unmatched bases: 9. The CDR3 loop spans 13 amino acids. The CDR3, as DNA: TGTGCCCAGGAGGCTAGCGGTACCTACGAGCAGTACTTC. This encodes CAQEASGTYEQYF. The entire variable domain, with the rest obtained from reference TRBV7-9 and TRBJ2-7, is as follows: DTGVSQNPRHKITKRGQNVTFRCDPISEHNRLYWYRQTLGQGPEFLTYFQNEAQLEKSRLLSDRFSAERPKGSFSTLEIQRTEQGDSAMYLCAQEASGTYEQYFGPGTRLTVT.

The chain has TRBV13 and TRBJ1-1; D ambiguous. The CDR3 runs 13 residues. CDR1 and CDR2 from the germline V gene are PRHDT and FYEKMQ (reference sequence). V was shortened by 1 base and J by 1 base, with 4 bases between the two germline ends. The DNA of the CDR3 is TGTGCCAGCAGCTTAGCGTCGAACACTGAAGCTTTCTTT. Protein sequence: CASSLASNTEAFF.

The chain links TRBV28 to TRBJ2-7; D may be TRBD1 (6 bases). The germline V and J ends were trimmed by 5 bases and 7 bases, with 18 bases remaining between them. CDR1 is MDHEN and CDR2 is SYDVKM in the germline V gene. This CDR3 has 14 residues. The CDR3 loop is CASSPPQGLGEQYF. The CDR3 DNA sequence: TGTGCCAGCAGTCCCCCCCAGGGGCTGGGGGAGCAGTACTTC. The full variable domain, its missing parts supplied by reference TRBV28 and TRBJ2-7, is DVKVTQSSRYLVKRTGEKVFLECVQDMDHENMFWYRQDPGLGLRLIYFSYDVKMKEKGDIPEGYSVSREKKERFSLILESASTNQTSMYLCASSPPQGLGEQYFGPGTRLTVT.

The chain links TRBV5-1 to TRBJ1-2; the D is unclear. This CDR3 has 12 residues. V was clipped by 0 bases and J by 4 bases, with 4 bases between them. Germline V gene lookup returns CDR1 SGHRS and CDR2 YFSETQ. The CDR3 is CASSLEAYGYTF. The CDR3 DNA reads TGCGCCAGCAGCTTGGAAGCCTATGGCTACACCTTC.

This clone showed up just once. The chain recombines TRBV28 with TRBJ2-2; D gene unclear. Germline V gene lookup returns CDR1 MDHEN and CDR2 SYDVKM. V lost 3 bases and J 6 bases, leaving 8 bases between the germline ends. CDR3 size: 13 residues. The CDR3 DNA is TGTGCCAGCAGTTTGTTAGAGCCCGGGGAGCTGTTTTTT. Its translation: CASSLLEPGELFF.

The chain uses TRBV9 and TRBJ2-7, with 7 bases fitting TRBD1. Trimming at V came to 3 bases and at J to 2 bases, leaving 5 bases not matched to a gene. Germline assignment: CDR1 SGDLS and CDR2 YYNGEE. The CDR3 is 14 amino acids. The CDR3 is CASSETGTAYEQYF. The DNA for the CDR3 is TGTGCCAGCAGCGAGACCGGGACAGCCTACGAGCAGTACTTC. The entire variable domain, with the rest obtained from reference TRBV9 and TRBJ2-7, is as follows: DSGVTQTPKHLITATGQRVTLRCSPRSGDLSVYWYQQSLDQGLQFLIQYYNGEERAKGNILERFSAQQFPDLHSELNLSSLELGDSALYFCASSETGTAYEQYFGPGTRLTVT.

V and J are TRBV6-1 and TRBJ2-2; D not certain. Trimming took 4 bases from V and 0 from J, leaving 9 bases between them. CDR1 and CDR2 (germline): MNHNS, SASEGT. This CDR3 is 15 amino acids long. The CDR3 DNA reads as TGTGCCAGCAGTGTGGGCTCCTCGAACACCGGGGAGCTGTTTTTT. As protein: CASSVGSSNTGELFF.

The V and J genes are TRBV9 and TRBJ2-3; 9 nucleotides line up with TRBD2. Trimming removed 4 bases from V and 4 bases from J; junction bases left unmatched: 7. This CDR3 has 15 residues. Germline CDR1 and CDR2: SGDLS and YYNGEE. The CDR3 protein is CASSISGSDPDTQYF. The DNA for the CDR3 is TGTGCCAGCAGCATTAGCGGGAGCGACCCAGATACGCAGTATTTT.

This clone was observed a single time. In DNA, the CDR3 is TGCGCCAGCAGCCGAGGGGGGGCAAAGCAGTTCTTC. Translated, it gives CASSRGGAKQFF. The chain couples TRBV4-1 to TRBJ2-1, with D possibly TRBD2 on 7 matching bases. The CDR3 runs to 12 residues. The germline V gene has CDR1 MGHRA and CDR2 YSYEKL. Trimming took off 4 bases at V and 11 bases at J, with 12 bases between the two ends.

The chain uses TRBV5-4 and TRBJ2-1; 13 bases line up with TRBD2. CDR3 length equals 16 residues. Trimming took 4 bases from V and 3 from J; bases not matched to a gene: 4. Germline CDR1 SGHNT, CDR2 YYREEE (reference sequence). The CDR3 nucleotides read TGTGCCAGCAGCCAGGGACTAGCGGGGATCTACAATGAGCAGTTCTTC. Translated: CASSQGLAGIYNEQFF.

This sequence joins TRBV21-1 and TRBJ1-2; the D segment call TRBD1 is taken from the table without a DNA check. TRBV21-1 is classified as a pseudogene. The CDR3 totals 18 residues. Here the CDR3 reads CASSKIGDTRKMNYGYTF. The CDR3 DNA reads as TGTGCCAGCAGCAAAATTGGGGACACGAGAAAGATGAACTATGGCTACACCTTC.

The chain recombines TRBV9 with TRBJ1-4; D is ambiguous. The V and J ends lost 4 bases and 3 bases respectively, with 13 bases between them. The CDR3 sequence is 15 residues long. Germline loops: CDR1 SGDLS, CDR2 YYNGEE. CDR3 region: CASSFGDPANEKLFF. The CDR3 nucleotides read TGTGCCAGCAGCTTCGGGGATCCCGCTAATGAAAAACTGTTTTTT.

V gene TRBV5-4 combines with J gene TRBJ2-4; D is possibly TRBD2 (6 bases). Per the germline V gene, CDR1 is SGHNT and CDR2 is YYREEE (reference sequence). CDR3 length equals 17 residues. Deletions cut 3 bases from V and 1 base from J, with 17 bases between. The CDR3 is CASSSGEMRGAKNIQYF. The CDR3 region has the DNA TGTGCCAGCAGCTCGGGGGAGATGAGAGGGGCCAAAAACATTCAGTACTTC.

V usage is TRBV5-6 and J usage is TRBJ2-5; 11 bases fit TRBD1. Trimming took 0 bases from V and 5 from J; bases not matched to a gene: 0. The length of the CDR3 is 14 residues. Germline lookup yields CDR1 SGHDT and CDR2 YYEEEE. The CDR3 protein is CASSLGTGGETQYF. The CDR3 coding sequence is TGTGCCAGCAGCTTGGGGACAGGGGGCGAGACCCAGTACTTC.

V is TRBV28 and J is TRBJ2-7; 7 bases agree with TRBD2. This CDR3 is 14 amino acids long. The V gene's germline CDR1 is MDHEN and CDR2 SYDVKM. V lost 6 bases and J lost 3; bases outside the gene matches: 8. The CDR3 spells CASRNIRTSYEQYF. CDR3 coding DNA: TGTGCCAGCAGGAATATTAGGACTAGCTACGAGCAGTACTTC. Supplemented by reference TRBV28 and TRBJ2-7, the full variable domain reads DVKVTQSSRYLVKRTGEKVFLECVQDMDHENMFWYRQDPGLGLRLIYFSYDVKMKEKGDIPEGYSVSREKKERFSLILESASTNQTSMYLCASRNIRTSYEQYFGPGTRLTVT.

This rearrangement joins TRBV9 to TRBJ2-2, with 7 bases aligning to TRBD2. V shed 4 bases, J shed 6 bases, and the junction held 9 bases outside the gene matches. The CDR3 runs to 15 residues. CDR1 and CDR2 from the germline V gene are SGDLS and YYNGEE. The CDR3: CASSPRTRTAGELFF. The CDR3 DNA reads TGTGCCAGCAGCCCCCGGACTAGAACGGCCGGGGAGCTGTTTTTT. Full variable domain (remainder filled in from reference TRBV9 and TRBJ2-2): DSGVTQTPKHLITATGQRVTLRCSPRSGDLSVYWYQQSLDQGLQFLIQYYNGEERAKGNILERFSAQQFPDLHSELNLSSLELGDSALYFCASSPRTRTAGELFFGEGSRLTVL.